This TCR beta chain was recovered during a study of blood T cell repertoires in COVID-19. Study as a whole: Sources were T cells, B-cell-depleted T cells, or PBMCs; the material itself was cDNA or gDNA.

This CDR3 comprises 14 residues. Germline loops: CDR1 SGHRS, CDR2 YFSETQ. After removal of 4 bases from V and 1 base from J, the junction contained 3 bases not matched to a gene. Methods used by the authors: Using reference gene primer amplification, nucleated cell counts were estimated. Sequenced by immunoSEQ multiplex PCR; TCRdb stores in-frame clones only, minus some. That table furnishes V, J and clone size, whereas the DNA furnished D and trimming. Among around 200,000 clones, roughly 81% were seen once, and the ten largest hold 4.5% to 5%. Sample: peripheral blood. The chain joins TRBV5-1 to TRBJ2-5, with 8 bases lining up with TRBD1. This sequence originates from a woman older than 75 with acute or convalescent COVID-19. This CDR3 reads CASSGQGRQETQYF. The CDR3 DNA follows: TGCGCCAGCAGCGGACAGGGACGCCAAGAGACCCAGTACTTC.